The 15 T cell receptor beta chains given below trace back to one sample, sequenced in a study of early T cells in non-severe SARS-CoV-2 infection. TCRdb passed the 5' RACE reads through MiXCR, listing each CDR3 protein once. This repertoire shows about 98,000 distinct CDR3 sequences, roughly 11% found once; its top ten account for around 4.7%. Sequencing input: whole blood. All receptors derive from an adult who was a healthcare worker with PCR-confirmed SARS-CoV-2 infection or an uninfected control (not recorded which).

This clonotype has a count of ten or more. The CDR3 here is CASSPSLGGQDYGYTF. In DNA form, the CDR3 reads TGTGCCAGCTCACCATCCCTCGGGGGGCAGGACTATGGCTACACCTTC. This chain uses TRBV18 with TRBJ1-2; the D gene is possibly TRBD1 (6 bases). Trimming shortened V by 2 bases and J by 3 bases, and 16 bases separated the two germline ends. Per the germline V gene, CDR1 is KGHSH and CDR2 is LQKENI. This CDR3 region has 16 residues.

This clonotype showed up many times. V and J are TRBV19 and TRBJ1-5, with D hard to call. The V and J ends lost 2 bases and 0 bases respectively, with 8 bases between them. The CDR3 runs 15 residues. CDR1 and CDR2 (germline): LNHDA, SQIVND (reference sequence). The CDR3 coding sequence is TGTGCCAGTAGTATACAGAGCATTAGCAATCAGCCCCAGCATTTT. Protein sequence: CASSIQSISNQPQHF. The full variable domain, in which reference TRBV19 and TRBJ1-5 provide the parts outside the CDR3, is DGGITQSPKYLFRKEGQNVTLSCEQNLNHDAMYWYRQDPGQGLRLIYYSQIVNDFQKGDIAEGYSVSREKKESFPLTVTSAQKNPTAFYLCASSIQSISNQPQHFGDGTRLSIL.

This clonotype has only one observation. The chain joins TRBV7-8 to TRBJ1-2; the D is unclear. CDR1 and CDR2 (germline): SGHVS, FQNEAQ. The CDR3 loop spans 14 amino acids. V shed 1 base and J shed 4 bases, with 10 bases lying between them. This CDR3 is CASSLERGSYGYTF. The CDR3 DNA follows: TGTGCCAGCAGCTTAGAGCGGGGTTCCTATGGCTACACCTTC. Supplemented by reference TRBV7-8 and TRBJ1-2, the full variable domain reads GAGVSQSPRYKVAKRGQDVALRCDPISGHVSLFWYQQALGQGPEFLTYFQNEAQLDKSGLPSDRFFAERPEGSVSTLKIQRTQQEDSAVYLCASSLERGSYGYTFGSGTRLTVV.

This clonotype showed up many times. V and J are TRBV7-3 and TRBJ2-1, with D hard to call. Trimming took 5 bases from V and 2 from J, leaving 13 bases between them. CDR1 and CDR2 from the germline V gene are SGHTA and FQGTGA. The CDR3 totals 15 residues. The CDR3 loop reads CASSPNPGPYNEQFF. CDR3 DNA: TGTGCCAGCAGCCCAAATCCCGGACCCTACAATGAGCAGTTCTTC.

This clonotype came up many times. V gene TRBV12-3 or TRBV12-4 combines with J gene TRBJ1-5; D ambiguous. The V gene lost 5 bases and the J gene lost 1 base, with 12 bases spanning the gap. The CDR3 sequence is 15 residues long. The CDR3 is CASSLGDASNQPQHF. CDR3 DNA: TGTGCCAGCAGTCTGGGAGATGCGAGCAATCAGCCCCAGCATTTT.

The gene calls are TRBV4-1 and TRBJ2-5; TRBD1 might be the D (6 bases). CDR1 and CDR2 from the germline V gene are MGHRA and YSYEKL. This CDR3 is built from 14 residues. The germline V and J ends were trimmed by 1 base and 3 bases, with 9 bases remaining between them. The CDR3 nucleotides are TGCGCCAGCAGCCAAGTACCAGGGGAAGAGACCCAGTACTTC. Protein sequence: CASSQVPGEETQYF.

This chain joins TRBV9 and TRBJ2-1; 8 bases agree with TRBD2. With 4 bases clipped from V and 0 bases from J, the junction kept 3 bases outside the gene matches. Germline V gene data show CDR1 as SGDLS and CDR2 as YYNGEE. The CDR3 is 15 residues long. The DNA for the CDR3 is TGTGCCAGCAGCTACAGCGGGAGCTCCTACAATGAGCAGTTCTTC. This codes for CASSYSGSSYNEQFF.

This clonotype was detected only a few times. The V call is TRBV9, the J call TRBJ2-1; unclear D gene. The germline V and J ends were trimmed by 0 bases and 0 bases, with 13 bases remaining between them. Germline CDR1 is SGDLS and CDR2 is YYNGEE. The CDR3 contains 17 residues. For the CDR3, the DNA is TGTGCCAGCAGCGTAGGATGGGGATCCAGCTCCTACAATGAGCAGTTCTTC. It translates to CASSVGWGSSSYNEQFF.

This clonotype was found many times. The V call is TRBV20-1, the J call TRBJ2-7, with D perhaps matching TRBD2 (5 bases). The CDR3 has 12 residues. Germline V lookup: CDR1 DFQATT, CDR2 SNEGSKA (reference sequence). V gave up 2 bases and J gave up 5 bases, with 10 bases separating them. The CDR3 region is CSARKLAHEQYF. In nucleotides, the CDR3 is TGCAGTGCTAGAAAGCTAGCCCACGAGCAGTACTTC.

CDR3 sequence reads: CATSDLRQGADTQYF. In DNA, the CDR3 is TGTGCCACCAGTGATTTGCGCCAGGGGGCAGATACGCAGTATTTT. J is TRBJ2-3 and V is TRBV24-1; 7 nucleotides match TRBD1. CDR3 length: 15 residues. Looked up from germline, CDR1 is KGHDR and CDR2 is SFDVKD. Losses at the gene ends were 0 bases for V and 4 bases for J; bases not matched to a gene: 3.

The rearrangement uses TRBV5-1 and TRBJ1-1; D is unclear. The CDR3 is 15 amino acids. In germline, CDR1 is SGHRS, CDR2 YFSETQ. Trimming left V 0 bases short and J 0 bases short, with 9 bases between. The CDR3 sequence: CASSLGGRLNTEAFF. CDR3 bases: TGCGCCAGCAGCTTGGGTGGCCGTTTGAACACTGAAGCTTTCTTT.

Only a few counts were recorded for this clonotype. This rearrangement joins TRBV11-3 to TRBJ2-2; D possibly corresponds to TRBD2 (6 bases). The CDR3 runs 13 residues. In germline, CDR1 is SGHNT, CDR2 YENEEA. With 4 bases removed from V and 5 bases from J, the gap between germline ends came to 8 bases. The CDR3 DNA sequence: TGTGCCAGCAGCTCGGGAGCTACCGGGGAGCTGTTTTTT. As protein: CASSSGATGELFF.

This clonotype has ten or more counts. V and J are TRBV28 and TRBJ2-6; D unclear. Germline V CDR1 and CDR2: MDHEN, SYDVKM. The germline V and J ends were trimmed by 5 bases and 1 base, with 9 bases remaining between them. CDR3 length: 15 residues. CDR3 nucleotide sequence: TGTGCCAGCAGTCAAGATTCATCTGGGGCCAACGTCCTGACTTTC. Protein: CASSQDSSGANVLTF.

This clonotype was observed many times. V and J are TRBV2 and TRBJ2-1; possibly TRBD1 or TRBD2 for D (6 bases each). Looked up from germline, CDR1 is SNHLY and CDR2 is FYNNEI. V was cut by 7 bases and J by 15 bases, with 13 bases left in between. This CDR3 is built from 10 residues. The DNA of the CDR3 is TGTGCCAGCATGGAGGGGGGAACGTTCTTC. Translating gives CASMEGGTFF. The whole variable domain, remainder taken from reference TRBV2 and TRBJ2-1, is EPEVTQTPSHQVTQMGQEVILRCVPISNHLYFYWYRQILGQKVEFLVSFYNNEISEKSEIFDDQFSVERPDGSNFTLKIRSTKLEDSAMYFCASMEGGTFFGPGTRLTVL.

This chain joins TRBV5-1 and TRBJ2-7, with TRBD2 identical over 11 bases. After removal of 2 bases from V and 0 bases from J, the junction contained 7 bases not matched to a gene. Germline lookup yields CDR1 SGHRS and CDR2 YFSETQ. CDR3 length: 17 residues. The CDR3 sequence: CASSFGLAGRLSYEQYF. The CDR3 DNA reads TGCGCCAGCAGCTTTGGACTAGCGGGCCGCCTCTCCTACGAGCAGTACTTC.